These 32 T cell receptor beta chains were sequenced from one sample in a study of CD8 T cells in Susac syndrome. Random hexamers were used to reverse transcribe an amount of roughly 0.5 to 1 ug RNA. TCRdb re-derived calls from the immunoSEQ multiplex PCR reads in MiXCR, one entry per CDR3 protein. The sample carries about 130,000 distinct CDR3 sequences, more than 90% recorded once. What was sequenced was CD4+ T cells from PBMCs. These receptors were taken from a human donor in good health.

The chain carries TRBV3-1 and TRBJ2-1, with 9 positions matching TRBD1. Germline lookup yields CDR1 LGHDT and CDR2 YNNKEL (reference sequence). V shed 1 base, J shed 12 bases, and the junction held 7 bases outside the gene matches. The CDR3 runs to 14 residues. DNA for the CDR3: TGTGCCAGCAGCCAAGTGGACAGGGGTAGTGGGCAGTTCTTC. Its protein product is CASSQVDRGSGQFF.

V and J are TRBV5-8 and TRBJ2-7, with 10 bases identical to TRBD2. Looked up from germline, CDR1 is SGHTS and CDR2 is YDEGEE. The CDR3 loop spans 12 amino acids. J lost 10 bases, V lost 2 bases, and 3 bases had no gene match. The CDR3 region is CASSLLAGGQYF. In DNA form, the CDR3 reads TGTGCCAGCAGCTTATTAGCGGGAGGCCAGTACTTC.

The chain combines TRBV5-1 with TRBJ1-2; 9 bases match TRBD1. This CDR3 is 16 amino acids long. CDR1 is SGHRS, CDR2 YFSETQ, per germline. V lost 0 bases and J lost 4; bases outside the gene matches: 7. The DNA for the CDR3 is TGCGCCAGCAGCTTGGATGTGACAGGGGGTTTCTATGGCTACACCTTC. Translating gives CASSLDVTGGFYGYTF.

In DNA, the CDR3 is TGTGCCAGCAGCCACCTCGGGAGGGCCGGTTACGAGCAGTACTTC. As protein: CASSHLGRAGYEQYF. The V gene is TRBV3-1, the J gene TRBJ2-7, with TRBD2 matching over 8 bases. Germline CDR1 is LGHDT and CDR2 is YNNKEL (reference sequence). Trimming removed 3 bases from V and 4 bases from J; junction bases left unmatched: 8. The CDR3 runs 15 residues.

This chain's CDR3 is CASSPDGGYEQYF. The CDR3 DNA sequence: TGTGCCAGCAGCCCCGATGGGGGATACGAGCAGTACTTC. This chain connects TRBV3-1 to TRBJ2-7; tentatively, D is TRBD1 or TRBD2 (5 bases each). Germline lookup yields CDR1 LGHDT and CDR2 YNNKEL (reference sequence). V gave up 4 bases and J gave up 4 bases, with 11 bases separating them. This CDR3 comprises 13 residues.

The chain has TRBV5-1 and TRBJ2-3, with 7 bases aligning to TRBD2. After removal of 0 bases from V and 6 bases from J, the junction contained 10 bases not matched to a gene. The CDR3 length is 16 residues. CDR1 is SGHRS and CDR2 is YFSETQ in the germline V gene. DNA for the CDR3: TGCGCCAGCAGCTTGGGACTAGCTGAGGGTACGGATACGCAGTATTTT. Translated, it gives CASSLGLAEGTDTQYF.

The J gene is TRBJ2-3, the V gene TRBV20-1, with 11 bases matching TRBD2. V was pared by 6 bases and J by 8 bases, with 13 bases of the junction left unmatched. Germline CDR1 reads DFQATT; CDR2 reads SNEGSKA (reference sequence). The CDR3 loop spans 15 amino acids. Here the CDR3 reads CSAQETSGSVRTQYF. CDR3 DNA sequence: TGCAGTGCCCAGGAAACTAGCGGGAGCGTTCGTACGCAGTATTTT.

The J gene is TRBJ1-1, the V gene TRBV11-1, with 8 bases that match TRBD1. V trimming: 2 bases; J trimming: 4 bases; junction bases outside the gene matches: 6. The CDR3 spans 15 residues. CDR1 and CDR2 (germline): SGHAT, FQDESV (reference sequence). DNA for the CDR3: TGTGCCAGCAGCTTATTTCAGGGGGCGGGCACTGAAGCTTTCTTT. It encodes CASSLFQGAGTEAFF.

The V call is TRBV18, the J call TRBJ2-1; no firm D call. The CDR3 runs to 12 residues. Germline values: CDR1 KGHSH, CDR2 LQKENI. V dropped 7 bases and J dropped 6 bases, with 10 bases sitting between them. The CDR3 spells CASFMSSNEQFF. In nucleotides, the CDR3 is TGTGCCAGCTTTATGTCGAGCAATGAGCAGTTCTTC. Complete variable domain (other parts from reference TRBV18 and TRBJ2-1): NAGVMQNPRHLVRRRGQEARLRCSPMKGHSHVYWYRQLPEEGLKFMVYLQKENIIDESGMPKERFSAEFPKEGPSILRIQQVVRGDSAAYFCASFMSSNEQFFGPGTRLTVL.

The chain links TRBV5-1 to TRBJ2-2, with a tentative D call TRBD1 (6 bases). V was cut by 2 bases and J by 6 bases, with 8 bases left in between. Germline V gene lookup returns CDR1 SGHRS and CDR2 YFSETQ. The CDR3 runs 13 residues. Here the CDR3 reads CASSFGQPGELFF. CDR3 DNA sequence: TGCGCCAGCAGCTTTGGACAGCCCGGGGAGCTGTTTTTT.

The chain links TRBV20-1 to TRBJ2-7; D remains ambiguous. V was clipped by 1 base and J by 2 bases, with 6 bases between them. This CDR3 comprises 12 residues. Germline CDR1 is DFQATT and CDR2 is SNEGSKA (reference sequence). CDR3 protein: CSARVPPYEQYF. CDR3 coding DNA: TGCAGTGCTAGAGTGCCTCCCTACGAGCAGTACTTC.

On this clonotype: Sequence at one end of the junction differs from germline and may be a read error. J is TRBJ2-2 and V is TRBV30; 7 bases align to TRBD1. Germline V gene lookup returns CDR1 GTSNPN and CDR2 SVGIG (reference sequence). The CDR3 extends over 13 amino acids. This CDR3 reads CAGSAQGPGELFF. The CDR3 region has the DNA TGTGCCGGGAGTGCACAGGGGCCCGGGGAGCTGTTTTTT. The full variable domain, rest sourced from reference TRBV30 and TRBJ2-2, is SQTIHQWPATLVQPVGSPLSLECTVEGTSNPNLYWYRQAAGRGLQLLFYSVGIGQISSEVPQNLSASRPQDRQFILSSKKLLLSDSGFYLCAGSAQGPGELFFGEGSRLTVL.

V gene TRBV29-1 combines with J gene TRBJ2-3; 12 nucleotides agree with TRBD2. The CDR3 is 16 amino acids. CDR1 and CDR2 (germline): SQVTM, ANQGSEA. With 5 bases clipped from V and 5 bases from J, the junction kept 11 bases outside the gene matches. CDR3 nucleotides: TGCAGCGTTTTGGGCCTAGCGGGAGGGCCGGGAGATACGCAGTATTTT. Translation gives CSVLGLAGGPGDTQYF.

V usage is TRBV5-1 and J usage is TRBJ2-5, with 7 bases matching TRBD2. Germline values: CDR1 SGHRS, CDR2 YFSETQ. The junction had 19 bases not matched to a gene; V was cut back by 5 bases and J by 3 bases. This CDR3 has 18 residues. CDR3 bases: TGCGCCAGCAGGTTATTCCCCGGTGCTAGCGGAGATAAAGAGACCCAGTACTTC. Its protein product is CASRLFPGASGDKETQYF.

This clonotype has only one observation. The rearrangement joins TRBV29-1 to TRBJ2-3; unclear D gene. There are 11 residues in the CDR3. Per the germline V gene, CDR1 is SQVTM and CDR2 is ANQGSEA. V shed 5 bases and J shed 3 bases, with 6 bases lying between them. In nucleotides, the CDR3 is TGCAGCGTTTGTAGAACAGATACGCAGTATTTT. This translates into CSVCRTDTQYF.

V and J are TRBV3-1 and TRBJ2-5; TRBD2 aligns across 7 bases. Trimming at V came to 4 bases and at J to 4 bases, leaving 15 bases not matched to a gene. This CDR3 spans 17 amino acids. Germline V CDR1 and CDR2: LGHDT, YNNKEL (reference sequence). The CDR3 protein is CASSPFRGVGMRETQYF. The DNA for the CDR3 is TGTGCCAGCAGCCCCTTCCGGGGGGTCGGGATGCGAGAGACCCAGTACTTC.

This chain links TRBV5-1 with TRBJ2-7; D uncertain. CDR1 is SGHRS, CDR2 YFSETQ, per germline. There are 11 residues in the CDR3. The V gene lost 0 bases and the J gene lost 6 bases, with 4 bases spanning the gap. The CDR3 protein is CASSLEREQYF. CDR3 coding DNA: TGCGCCAGCAGCTTGGAGCGCGAGCAGTACTTC.

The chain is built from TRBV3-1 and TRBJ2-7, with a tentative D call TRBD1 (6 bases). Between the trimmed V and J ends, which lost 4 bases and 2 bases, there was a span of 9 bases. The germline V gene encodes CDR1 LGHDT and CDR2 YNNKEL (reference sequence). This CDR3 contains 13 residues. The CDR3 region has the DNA TGTGCCAGCAGCCTCCGGGACACCTACGAGCAGTACTTC. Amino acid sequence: CASSLRDTYEQYF.

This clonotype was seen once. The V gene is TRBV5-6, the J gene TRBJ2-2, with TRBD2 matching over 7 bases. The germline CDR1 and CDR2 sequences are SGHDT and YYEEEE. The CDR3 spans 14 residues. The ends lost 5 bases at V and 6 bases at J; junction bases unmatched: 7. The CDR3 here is CASSGRGRAGELFF. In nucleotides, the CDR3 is TGTGCCAGCAGTGGGAGGGGCCGGGCCGGGGAGCTGTTTTTT.

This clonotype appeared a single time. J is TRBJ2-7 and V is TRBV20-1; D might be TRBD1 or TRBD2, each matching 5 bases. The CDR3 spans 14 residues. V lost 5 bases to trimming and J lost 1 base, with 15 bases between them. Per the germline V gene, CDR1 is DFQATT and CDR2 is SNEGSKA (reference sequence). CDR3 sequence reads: CSARDQGTSYEQYF. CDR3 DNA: TGCAGTGCTCGGGACCAAGGTACGTCCTACGAGCAGTACTTC.

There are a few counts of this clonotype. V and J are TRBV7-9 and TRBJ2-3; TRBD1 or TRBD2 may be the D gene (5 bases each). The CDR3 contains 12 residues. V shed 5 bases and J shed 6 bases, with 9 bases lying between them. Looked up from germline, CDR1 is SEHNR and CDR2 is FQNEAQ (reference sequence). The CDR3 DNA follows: TGTGCCAGCAGCGCCGAGGGGGATACGCAGTATTTT. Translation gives CASSAEGDTQYF.

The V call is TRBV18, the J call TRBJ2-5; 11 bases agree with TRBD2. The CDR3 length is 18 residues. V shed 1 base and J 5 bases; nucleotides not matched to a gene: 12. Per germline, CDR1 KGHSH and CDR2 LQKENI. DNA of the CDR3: TGTGCCAGCTCACCACGTCCTGGGACTAGCGGACCCCCGGAGACCCAGTACTTC. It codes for CASSPRPGTSGPPETQYF.

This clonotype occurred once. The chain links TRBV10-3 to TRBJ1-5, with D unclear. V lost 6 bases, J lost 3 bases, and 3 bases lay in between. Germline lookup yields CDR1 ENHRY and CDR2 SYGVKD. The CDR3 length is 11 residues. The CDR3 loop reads CAIRDNQPQHF. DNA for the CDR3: TGTGCCATCAGAGACAATCAGCCCCAGCATTTT.

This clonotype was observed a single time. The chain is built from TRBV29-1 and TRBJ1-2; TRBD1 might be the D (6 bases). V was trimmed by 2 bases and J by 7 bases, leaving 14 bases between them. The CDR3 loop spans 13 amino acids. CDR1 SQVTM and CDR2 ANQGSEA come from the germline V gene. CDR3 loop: CSVETRGTSGYTF. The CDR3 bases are TGCAGCGTTGAAACCAGGGGCACGTCTGGCTACACCTTC.

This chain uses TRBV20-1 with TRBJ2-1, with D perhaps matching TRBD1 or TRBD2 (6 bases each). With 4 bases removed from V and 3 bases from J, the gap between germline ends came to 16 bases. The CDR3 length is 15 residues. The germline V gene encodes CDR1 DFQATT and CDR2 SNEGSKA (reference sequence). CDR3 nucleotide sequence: TGCAGTGCTATCCCCGGAGGAGGGGGCTACAATGAGCAGTTCTTC. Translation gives CSAIPGGGGYNEQFF.

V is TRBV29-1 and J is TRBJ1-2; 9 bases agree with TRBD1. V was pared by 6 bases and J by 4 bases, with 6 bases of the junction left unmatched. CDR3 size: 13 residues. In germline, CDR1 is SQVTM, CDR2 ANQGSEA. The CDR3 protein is CSVAGQGSYGYTF. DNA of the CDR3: TGCAGCGTCGCCGGACAGGGGAGCTATGGCTACACCTTC.

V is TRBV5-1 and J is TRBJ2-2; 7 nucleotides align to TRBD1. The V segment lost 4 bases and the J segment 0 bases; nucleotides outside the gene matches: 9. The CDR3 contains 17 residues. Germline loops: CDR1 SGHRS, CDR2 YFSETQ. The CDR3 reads CASSVYRGTANTGELFF. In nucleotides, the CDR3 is TGCGCCAGCAGCGTATACCGAGGGACAGCGAACACCGGGGAGCTGTTTTTT.

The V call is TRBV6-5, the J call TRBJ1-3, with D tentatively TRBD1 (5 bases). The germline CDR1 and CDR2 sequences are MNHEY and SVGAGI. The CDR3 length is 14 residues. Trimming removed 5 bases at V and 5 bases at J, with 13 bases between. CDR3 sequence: CASSASGIRNTIYF. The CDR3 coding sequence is TGTGCCAGCAGTGCCTCAGGGATCAGAAACACCATATATTTT.

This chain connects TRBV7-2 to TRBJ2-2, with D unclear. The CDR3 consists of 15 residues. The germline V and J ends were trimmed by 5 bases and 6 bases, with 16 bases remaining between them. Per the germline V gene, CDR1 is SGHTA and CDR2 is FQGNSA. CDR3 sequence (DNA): TGTGCCAGCAGCCCAAAATGGCCCCGGGCCGGGGAGCTGTTTTTT. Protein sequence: CASSPKWPRAGELFF. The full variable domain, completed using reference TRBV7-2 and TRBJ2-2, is GAGVSQSPSNKVTEKGKDVELRCDPISGHTALYWYRQSLGQGLEFLIYFQGNSAPDKSGLPSDRFSAERTGGSVSTLTIQRTQQEDSAVYLCASSPKWPRAGELFFGEGSRLTVL.

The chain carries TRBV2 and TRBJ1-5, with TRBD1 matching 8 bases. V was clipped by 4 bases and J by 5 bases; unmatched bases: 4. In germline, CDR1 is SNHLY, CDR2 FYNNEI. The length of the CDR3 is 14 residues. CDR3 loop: CASSGQGAYQPQHF. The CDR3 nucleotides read TGTGCCAGCAGTGGCCAGGGGGCTTATCAGCCCCAGCATTTT.

The CDR3 reads CASSSAGGPNTEAFF. The CDR3 DNA reads as TGCGCCAGCAGCTCGGCGGGGGGACCCAACACTGAAGCTTTCTTT. J is TRBJ1-1 and V is TRBV5-1, with D maybe TRBD1 (5 bases). V was pared by 3 bases and J by 2 bases, with 14 bases between. This CDR3 has 15 amino acids. Germline CDR1 reads SGHRS; CDR2 reads YFSETQ.

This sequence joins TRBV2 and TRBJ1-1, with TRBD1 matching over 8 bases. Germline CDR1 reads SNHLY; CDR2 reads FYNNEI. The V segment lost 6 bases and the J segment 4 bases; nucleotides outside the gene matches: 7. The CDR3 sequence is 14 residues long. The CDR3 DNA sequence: TGTGCCAGCAGACTGCAGGGGGCCTCCACTGAAGCTTTCTTT. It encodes CASRLQGASTEAFF.